This T cell receptor beta chain is drawn from a study of blood T cell repertoires in COVID-19. The J segment lost 7 bases and the V segment lost 6 bases, leaving 8 bases of the junction unmatched. This CDR3 region has 14 residues. Germline V gene lookup returns CDR1 ENHRY and CDR2 SYGVKD. TCRdb keeps only in-frame clones here, not all; method: immunoSEQ multiplex PCR. The sample holds over 90,000 clones; 89% are singletons and the top ten take 17%. The sequence was collected from a woman older than 75 in a cohort sampled during active COVID-19. The chain links TRBV10-3 to TRBJ1-5; 8 nucleotides line up with TRBD1. The sequenced material came from peripheral blood. CDR3 protein: CAISETGVGQPQHF. CDR3 DNA: TGTGCCATCAGCGAGACAGGGGTTGGCCAGCCCCAGCATTTT.